This T cell receptor beta chain was recovered during a study of blood T cells in healthy people across ages. On this clonotype: Relative to the germline gene, one junction end is altered; a read error may explain this.

CDR1 is DFQATT, CDR2 SNEGSKA, per germline (reference sequence). This CDR3 spans 15 amino acids. In each sample, at least 6.5 million PBMCs were isolated. Extraction of total RNA produced a minimum of 5 micrograms from each sample. The use of a sample-barcoded 5' primer and a J-beta primer mix characterized a second PCR of about 6 to 11 cycles. TCRdb re-called the 5' RACE reads with MiXCR, one entry per CDR3 protein. This table has 700,000 to 900,000 distinct CDR3 sequences, 40% to 65% appearing once. The chain has TRBV20-1 and TRBJ2-3; TRBD1 matches 9 bases. The sequence derives from a man older than 75 in good health. The sequenced sample consisted of blood. CDR3 sequence (DNA): TGTACTAACTCCCCGGGACAGGGAGGAACAGATACGCAGTATTTT. This translates into CTNSPGQGGTDTQYF.